This TCR beta chain was identified in a study of breast tumors, draining lymph nodes, adjacent tissues. Notes on the study in general: Tumor TCR diversity was below lymph nodes but above nontumor tissue. Compared with basal-like, luminal-like tumors shared significantly more repertoire with nontumor tissue.

MiXCR, applied by TCRdb to the multiplex PCR reads, yields one record per CDR3 protein. The sample lists approximately 150,000 distinct CDR3 sequences, 30% to 40% occurring once. Breast cancer patients provided tissue from their axillary draining lymph nodes. Concerning this clonotype itself: Antigen specificity is unknown.

The receptor comes from a female donor with breast cancer. Some clones in this sample may be carry-over from other donors' samples. The specimen was axillary lymph node tissue.

As DNA, the CDR3 is TGCGCCAGCAGCTTGAGGGCACAGGGTCGGAAACTGTTTTTT. This translates into CASSLRAQGRKLFF. The rearrangement uses TRBV5-1 and TRBJ1-4; D may be TRBD1 (6 bases). The germline gives CDR1 SGHRS, CDR2 YFSETQ. CDR3 length: 14 residues. With 1 base removed from V and 11 bases from J, the gap between germline ends came to 15 bases.